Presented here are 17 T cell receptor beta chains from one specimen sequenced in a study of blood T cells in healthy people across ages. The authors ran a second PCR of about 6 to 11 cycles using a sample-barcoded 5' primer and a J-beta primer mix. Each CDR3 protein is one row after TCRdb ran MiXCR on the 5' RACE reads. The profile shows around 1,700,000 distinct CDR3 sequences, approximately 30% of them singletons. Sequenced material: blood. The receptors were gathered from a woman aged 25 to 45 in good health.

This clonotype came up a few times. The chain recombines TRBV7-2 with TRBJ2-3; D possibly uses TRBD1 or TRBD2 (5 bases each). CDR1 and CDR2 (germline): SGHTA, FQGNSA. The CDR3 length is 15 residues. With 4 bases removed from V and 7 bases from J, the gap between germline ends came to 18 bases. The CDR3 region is CASSYLVGPANTQYF. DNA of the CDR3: TGTGCCAGCAGCTACTTAGTGGGACCAGCAAATACGCAGTATTTT. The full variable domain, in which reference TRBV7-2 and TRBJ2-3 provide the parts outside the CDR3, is GAGVSQSPSNKVTEKGKDVELRCDPISGHTALYWYRQSLGQGLEFLIYFQGNSAPDKSGLPSDRFSAERTGGSVSTLTIQRTQQEDSAVYLCASSYLVGPANTQYFGPGTRLTVL.

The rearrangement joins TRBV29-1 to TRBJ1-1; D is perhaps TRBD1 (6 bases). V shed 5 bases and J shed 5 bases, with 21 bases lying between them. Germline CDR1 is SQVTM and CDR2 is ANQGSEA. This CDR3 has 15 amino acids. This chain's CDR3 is CSVFPRQAFRTEAFF. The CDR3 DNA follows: TGCAGCGTTTTCCCGAGACAGGCCTTTAGGACTGAAGCTTTCTTT.

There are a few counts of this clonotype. In DNA, the CDR3 is TGTGCCAGCAGCTATCACTCAGGGTACCTCTCCTACAATGAGCAGTTCTTC. Encoded protein: CASSYHSGYLSYNEQFF. The J gene is TRBJ2-1, the V gene TRBV7-9; weak D call: TRBD1 (5 bases). V lost 4 bases and J lost 0, with 16 bases in between. The V gene's germline CDR1 is SEHNR and CDR2 FQNEAQ (reference sequence). The CDR3 length is 17 residues.

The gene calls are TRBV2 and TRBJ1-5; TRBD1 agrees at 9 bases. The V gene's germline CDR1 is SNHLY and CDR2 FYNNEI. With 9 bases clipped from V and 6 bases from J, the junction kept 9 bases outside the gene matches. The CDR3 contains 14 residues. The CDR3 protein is CASTPADRGQPQHF. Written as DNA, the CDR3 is TGTGCCAGTACTCCGGCGGACAGGGGTCAGCCCCAGCATTTT.

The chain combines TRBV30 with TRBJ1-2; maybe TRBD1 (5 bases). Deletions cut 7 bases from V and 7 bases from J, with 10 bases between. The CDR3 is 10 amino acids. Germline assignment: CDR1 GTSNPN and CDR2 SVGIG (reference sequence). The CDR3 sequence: CALGGAGYTF. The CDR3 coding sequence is TGTGCCTTGGGAGGGGCTGGCTACACCTTC.

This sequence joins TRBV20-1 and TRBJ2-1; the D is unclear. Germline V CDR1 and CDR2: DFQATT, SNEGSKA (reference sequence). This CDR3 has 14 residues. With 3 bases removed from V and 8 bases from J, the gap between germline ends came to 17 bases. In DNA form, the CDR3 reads TGCAGTGCTAGTTCCGCGCTTCCGACGGATGAGCAGTTCTTC. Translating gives CSASSALPTDEQFF.

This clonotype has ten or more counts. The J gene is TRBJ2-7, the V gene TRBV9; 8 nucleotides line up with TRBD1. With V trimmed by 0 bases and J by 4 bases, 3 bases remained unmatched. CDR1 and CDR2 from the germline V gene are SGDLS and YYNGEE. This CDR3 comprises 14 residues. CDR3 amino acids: CASSVGQGNYEQYF. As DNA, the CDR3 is TGTGCCAGCAGCGTAGGACAGGGGAATTACGAGCAGTACTTC.

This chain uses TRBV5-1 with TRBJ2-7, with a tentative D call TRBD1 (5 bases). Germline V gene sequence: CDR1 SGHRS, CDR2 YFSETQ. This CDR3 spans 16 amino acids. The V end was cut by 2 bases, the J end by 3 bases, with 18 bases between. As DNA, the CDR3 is TGCGCCAGCAGCTTAGGGGCAGTCTTCGGCCGCTACGAGCAGTACTTC. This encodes CASSLGAVFGRYEQYF.

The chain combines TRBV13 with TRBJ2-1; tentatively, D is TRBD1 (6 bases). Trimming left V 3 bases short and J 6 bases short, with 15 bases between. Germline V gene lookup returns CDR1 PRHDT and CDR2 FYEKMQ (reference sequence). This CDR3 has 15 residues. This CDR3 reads CASSFRGSPPNEQFF. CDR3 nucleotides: TGTGCCAGCAGCTTCAGGGGCTCCCCCCCCAATGAGCAGTTCTTC.

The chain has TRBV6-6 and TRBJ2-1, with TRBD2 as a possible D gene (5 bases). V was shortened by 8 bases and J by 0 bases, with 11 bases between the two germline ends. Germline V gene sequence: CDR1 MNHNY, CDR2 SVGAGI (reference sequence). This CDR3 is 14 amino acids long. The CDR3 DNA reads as TGTGCCAGCGGGATGGGGAGCTCCTACAATGAGCAGTTCTTC. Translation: CASGMGSSYNEQFF.

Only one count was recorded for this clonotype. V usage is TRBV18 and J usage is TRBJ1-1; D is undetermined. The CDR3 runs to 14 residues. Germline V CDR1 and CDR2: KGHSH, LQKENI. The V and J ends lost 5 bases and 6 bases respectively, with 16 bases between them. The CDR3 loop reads CASSFFNEGSEAFF. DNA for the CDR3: TGTGCCAGCTCATTCTTCAATGAGGGCTCTGAAGCTTTCTTT.

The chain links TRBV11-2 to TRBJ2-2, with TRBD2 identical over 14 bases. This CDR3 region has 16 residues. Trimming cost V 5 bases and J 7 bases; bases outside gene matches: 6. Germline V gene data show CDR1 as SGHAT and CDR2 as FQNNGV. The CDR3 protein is CASSETSGRAHGELFF. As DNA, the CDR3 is TGTGCCAGCAGCGAGACTAGCGGGAGGGCCCACGGGGAGCTGTTTTTT.

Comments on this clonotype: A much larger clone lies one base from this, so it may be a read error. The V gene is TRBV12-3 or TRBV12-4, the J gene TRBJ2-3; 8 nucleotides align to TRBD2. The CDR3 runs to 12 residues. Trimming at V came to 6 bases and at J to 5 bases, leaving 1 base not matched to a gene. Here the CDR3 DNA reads TGTGCCAGCAGAGCGGGGGTAGATACGCAGTATTTT. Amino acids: CASRAGVDTQYF.

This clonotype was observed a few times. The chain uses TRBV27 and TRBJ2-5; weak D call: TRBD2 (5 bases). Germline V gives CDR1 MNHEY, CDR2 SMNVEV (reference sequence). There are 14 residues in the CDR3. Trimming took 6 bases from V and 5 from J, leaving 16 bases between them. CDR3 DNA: TGTGCCAGCAGCCCCAGGAGGTTGAGGGAGACCCAGTACTTC. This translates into CASSPRRLRETQYF.

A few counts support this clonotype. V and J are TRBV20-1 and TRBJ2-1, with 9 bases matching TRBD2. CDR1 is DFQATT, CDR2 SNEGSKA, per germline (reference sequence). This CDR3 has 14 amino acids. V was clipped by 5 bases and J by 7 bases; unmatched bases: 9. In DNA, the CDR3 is TGCAGTGCTCCGGGCGGGGGGGCGACTAATGAGCAGTTCTTC. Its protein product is CSAPGGGATNEQFF.

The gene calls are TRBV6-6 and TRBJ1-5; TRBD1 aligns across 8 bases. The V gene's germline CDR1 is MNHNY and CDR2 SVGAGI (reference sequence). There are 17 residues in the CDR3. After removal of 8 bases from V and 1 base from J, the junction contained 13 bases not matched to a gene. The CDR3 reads CASGAGGRVGSNQPQHF. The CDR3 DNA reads TGTGCCAGCGGGGCAGGGGGCCGCGTCGGAAGCAATCAGCCCCAGCATTTT.

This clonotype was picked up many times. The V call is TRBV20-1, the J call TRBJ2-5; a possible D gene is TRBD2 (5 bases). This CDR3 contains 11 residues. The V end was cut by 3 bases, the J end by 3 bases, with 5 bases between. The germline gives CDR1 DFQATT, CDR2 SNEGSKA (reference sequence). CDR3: CSAREEETQYF. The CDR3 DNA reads TGCAGTGCTAGGGAGGAAGAGACCCAGTACTTC.